This record covers a single TCR beta chain. Its antigen is currently not known. Per-base quality was not reported, and no clone a single base away is much larger than it. The cohort consisted of 670 or so healthy bone marrow donors. At the time of sampling, all cohort members were nominally healthy, though unrecorded immune exposures were likely present. The donor tested CMV seronegative, placing the donor among the roughly 340 seronegative members of the cohort. A peripheral blood sample was collected from each donor, and TCR beta sequencing was performed on peripheral blood mononuclear cells. The Qiagen DNeasy Blood Extraction Kit was used to extract genomic DNA from the blood cell samples. The data belong to a study of cytomegalovirus exposure and HLA in healthy donors (dated 2017 in TCRdb). For the wider study: According to an earlier analysis of 587 of the donors, roughly 180 million T cells yielded 90 million to 140 million unique TCR beta sequences and 250 to 350 Gb of sequence data. Approximately 310 gigabases of sequencing data and approximately 85 million unique TCR sequences were included in an early release covering over 600 HLA-typed donors. Among the roughly 400 genotyped donors, roughly 80% belonged to the genetic ancestry cluster associated with self-reported Caucasian donors. The study was designed to test whether signatures of past pathogen exposure could be identified by cataloging public T cell receptors. The T cell repertoires of about 700 subjects were profiled by immunosequencing and related to cytomegalovirus serostatus. A separate validation cohort of some 130 different subjects was used in addition to the 666-subject first cohort. The study combined high-throughput TCR immunosequencing, statistical association of individual TCRs with disease status, and machine learning to predict cytomegalovirus infection status. A later analysis re-analyzed previously published TCR beta repertoires from several hundred donors and added high-resolution HLA genotyping to study TCR occurrence patterns. Rather than using new phenotypic data, the later analysis identified candidate immune exposures from TCR beta sequences and from how often those sequences occurred across donors. In an earlier analysis of roughly 540 of the donors, high-throughput TCR beta sequencing was used to judge whether each TCR beta V gene segment behaved as functional or pseudogenic. Alongside the repertoire data, information on donor age, sex, ethnicity and CMV serostatus was compiled. In a later genetic analysis, genome-wide SNP genotypes for about three fifths of the roughly 670 donors were used, and that subset was treated as a discovery cohort. Every discovery cohort repertoire had been produced on one sequencing platform. HLA typing included class I and class II loci at four-digit resolution. The number of donors typed differed by locus, with roughly 620-630 for A, B, C, DRB1 and DQB1, roughly 550 for DQA1, some 570 for DPA1, and some 450 for DPB1. A handful of DR-DQ haplotypes were handled as single units for association and clustering because linkage in the cohort was strong. Across some 400 genotyped donors of the cohort, an average of approximately 240,000 unique TCR beta nucleotide sequences per donor were sequenced, and approximately 17% of those sequences were non-productive.

The method was the immunoSEQ multiplex PCR assay. For the multiplex PCR, a mixture combining 60 forward primers for TCR Vbeta segments and 13 reverse primers for TCR Jbeta segments was used. A multiplex PCR assay on genomic DNA amplified the CDR3 region of rearranged TCR beta genes. The amplified TCR beta libraries were sequenced on the Illumina HiSeq System as 87-base-pair reads. From the authors' description of their analysis: Across the 670 or so repertoires, a later analysis counted 80 million or so unique TCR beta chains, around 11 million of which were shared by at least two donors. To remove PCR and sequencing errors, raw reads were error-corrected and collapsed into unique sequences using a nearest-neighbor algorithm that merged closely related sequences. V, D and J gene segments were assigned by aligning CDR3 sequences to IMGT reference sequences. For a sequence to be retained, a match of at least six nucleotides was required to both a V gene segment and a J gene segment. A rearrangement counted as productive if the CDR3 had no stop codons and remained in frame with V and J, and every other rearrangement counted as non-productive. Following IMGT convention, CDR3 was defined as the stretch from the second conserved V-encoded cysteine up to the conserved J-encoded phenylalanine. In an earlier analysis of around 540 of the donors, sequences lacking an unambiguous match to a single V gene segment were excluded. An earlier analysis of a few hundred of the donors classified V segments as functional when productive rearrangements were above 56.7% and as segregating when the standard deviation between donors was above 5%. A statistical classification framework was built for diagnosing cytomegalovirus status from the catalog of TCR beta chain sequences. A later analysis assigned V and J genes by comparing TCR nucleotide sequences with IMGT/GENE-DB human TR gene sequences. A later analysis assigned CDR3 sequences and most-parsimonious VDJ recombination scenarios with the TCRdist pipeline. In a later analysis, each TCR beta chain was defined by its CDR3 amino acid sequence together with its V-gene family, and reads without a unique V-gene family were excluded. To address suspected cross-contamination and a sequencing artifact, a later analysis removed under 600 highly shared, low-generation-probability nucleotide sequences. In a later analysis, a clonal expansion index was calculated for each public chain from normalized within-repertoire ranks of inferred template counts. Generation probabilities in a later analysis came from a VDJ recombination model fitted to out-of-frame rearrangements, and those results were checked against IGoR. A later analysis scored TCR-TCR, TCR-HLA and TCR-CMV co-occurrence with hypergeometric tests, applying a repertoire-size bias correction to TCR pairs. False discovery rates were estimated in a later analysis by permuting HLA or CMV assignments 20 times. In a later analysis, co-occurring TCRs were grouped using DBSCAN, with TCRdist sequence similarity added in when clustering inside HLA-allele-positive subsets. Repertoires with fewer than 30,000 or more than 120,000 public chains were left out of co-occurrence clustering, as were five repertoires with anomalous nucleotide sharing. Drawn from immuneACCESS, this table holds only the in-frame rearrangements with V and J called that TCRdb kept. Clones are partly lost; checked studies trace under half to an unresolved V gene and leave the rest unexplained. The D gene and trimming were derived from the DNA, and the V and J assignments and clone size from that table. The sample data list around 150,000 clones, and about 84% of these were observed just once. The top ten clones comprise less than 3% of the sample.

Study-wide conclusions, independent of this receptor: While some public TCRs were present in many individuals, most TCR sequences turned up only very rarely across donors. A further reported finding was that TCR beta sequences accurately predicted the HLA-A and HLA-B alleles for most subjects in the first cohort. Because some donors lacked HLA typing at each locus, the association tests relied only on the typed subset. In a later analysis, HLA-associated TCR beta chains showed more clonal expansion and lower generation probabilities than non-associated chains that were equally common. Only TCR beta chains were sequenced in this cohort, and the absence of alpha or paired-chain data limited detectable features. According to a later analysis, most CMV-associated TCR beta chains appeared to be HLA-restricted, and the HLA associations seemed to be driven largely by CMV exposure. Strong co-occurrence of HLA alleles, especially DR and DQ, made assigning TCR associations to individual alleles difficult. In a later analysis, over 15,000 TCR beta sequences were associated with specific HLA alleles at a false discovery rate of 0.05. A total of 150 to 200 TCR beta chains were listed by the study as associated with cytomegalovirus. The authors suggested that the approach could potentially be extended to other disease states and immunological phenotypes. Three of the identified cytomegalovirus-associated TCR beta chains were confirmed in vitro to be specific for cytomegalovirus antigens. Broadly in line with IMGT annotations, most TCR beta V segments showed up in productive rearrangements about 87% or about 30% of the time in an earlier analysis of under 700 of the donors. Compared with the roughly 700-donor mean, donors in an Asian-associated ancestry cluster had fewer N-insertions in productive TCRs, according to a later genetic analysis. A cluster of highly shared sequence variants was judged likely to represent a technical artifact of the sequencing pipeline. The presence/absence analyses assumed that sequencing depth was roughly uniform across donors, and that assumption may not be true. Immune exposure information for the cohort was limited to CMV serostatus. In a later analysis, several top co-occurrence clusters were reported to appear linked to parvovirus B19, influenza, CMV and Epstein-Barr virus. The classifier was reported to diagnose cytomegalovirus status with high specificity and sensitivity in both the original cohort and the validation cohort. Correlated functional status among segregating V segments might reflect linkage disequilibrium, but an unknown experimental factor could not be ruled out. In a later analysis, the rate of TCR association differed among HLA loci, with DRB1 alleles having the most associated TCRs and HLA-C alleles having the fewest. The earlier analysis of approximately 590 of the donors excluded roughly 17 rarely observed V segments, including chromosome 9 orphons, because counts were too low. In a later genetic analysis, a missense DCLRE1C variant was associated with V-gene and J-gene trimming of TCR beta chains, and the association was replicated in an independent cohort.

This clonotype was sampled from a man between 45 and 60 years old in good health and CMV-seronegative. The sample comprised PBMCs.

This receptor carries the CDR3 CASSKDRLNEKLFF. DNA sequence: TGTGCCAGCAGCAAGGACAGGTTGAATGAAAAACTGTTTTTT. The sequence joins TRBV5-4 to TRBJ1-4; 7 bases in the junction line up with TRBD1. The germline V and J ends show losses of 4 bases and 5 bases respectively, and no gene match explains 5 bases of the junction. The germline V gene (reference sequence) sets CDR1 to SGHNT and CDR2 to YYREEE. The CDR3 covers 14 residues, taking in both the cysteine and the phenylalanine. Only CDR3 DNA is held: 42 bases, read in frame from base 1.